This TCR beta chain stems from a study of metastatic and nonmetastatic thyroid tumors. As for the study in general: Samples came from malignant and benign thyroid patients, and repertoires were compared across blood and tumor or nodule tissue. Study-wide findings and caveats: A significant increase in TCR beta diversity was reportedly seen in malignant thyroid tumors relative to benign nodules, in blood and tumor.

No patient received treatment before thyroid surgery. The germline V gene encodes CDR1 SGHRS and CDR2 YFSETQ. The V and J ends lost 2 bases and 7 bases, in that order; junction bases with no gene match: 8. The CDR3 has 15 amino acids. As processed by the authors: A classifier of distant metastasis in papillary thyroid cancer was built from CDR3 differences (across clinicopathological groups). MiXCR re-clonotyped the PCR reads for TCRdb. TCRdb, not the authors, supplied the V and J calls. Among around 26,000 clones, approximately 3.7% were seen once, and the ten largest hold approximately 3%. The sample holds a few counts of this clone. As yet, its antigen is unknown.

Sequences were obtained from blood. The chain combines TRBV5-1 with TRBJ2-7, with 11 nucleotides matching TRBD1. The TCR comes from a male donor with papillary thyroid cancer or a benign thyroid nodule (not recorded which). Some clones in this sample may be carry-over from other donors' samples. The CDR3 nucleotides read TGCGCCAGCAGCTTCTCCGGACAGGGGGCGGGGGAGCAGTACTTC. Encoded protein: CASSFSGQGAGEQYF.